This T cell receptor (beta chain) was identified during a study of blood T cell repertoires in COVID-19. Turning to the study itself: PBMCs, B-cell-depleted T cells, or T cells were the source of the cDNA or gDNA that made up the material.

V lost 6 bases to trimming and J lost 6 bases; unmatched junction nucleotides: 4. This CDR3 is built from 14 residues. The germline V gene encodes CDR1 MNHEY and CDR2 SVGAGI. In the original processing: Nucleated cell counts were estimated from reference gene primer amplification. Libraries were prepared by immunoSEQ multiplex PCR; TCRdb keeps only in-frame clonotypes and omits some of them. Clone size and the V and J calls come from that table; the DNA yielded D and trimming. The data contain roughly 250,000 clones, roughly nine tenths of them seen just once; the ten biggest clones take up 7.2%. The sequence was obtained from a man aged 60 to 69 who had recovered from COVID-19. The sample was peripheral blood. The J gene is TRBJ2-2, the V gene TRBV6-5; TRBD1 matches at 10 bases. DNA of the CDR3: TGTGCCAGCAGAGGACAGGGGGGTTCCGGGGAGCTGTTTTTT. It yields the protein CASRGQGGSGELFF.